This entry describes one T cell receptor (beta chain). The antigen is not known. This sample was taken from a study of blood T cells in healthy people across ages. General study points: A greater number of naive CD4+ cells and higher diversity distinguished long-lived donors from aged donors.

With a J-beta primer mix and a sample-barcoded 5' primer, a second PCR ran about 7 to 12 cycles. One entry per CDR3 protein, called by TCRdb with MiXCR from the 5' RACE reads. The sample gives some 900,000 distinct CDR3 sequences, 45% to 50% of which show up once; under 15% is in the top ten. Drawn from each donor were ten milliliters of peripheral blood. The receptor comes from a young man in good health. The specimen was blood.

The CDR3 DNA is TGTGCCAGCAGTTATAATTCTCCACGAGAGACCCAGTACTTC. Protein sequence: CASSYNSPRETQYF. This chain links TRBV2 with TRBJ2-5; no clear D gene. Trimming pared 5 bases from V and 4 bases from J, leaving 14 bases between. Germline V gene sequence: CDR1 SNHLY, CDR2 FYNNEI. CDR3 size: 14 residues.